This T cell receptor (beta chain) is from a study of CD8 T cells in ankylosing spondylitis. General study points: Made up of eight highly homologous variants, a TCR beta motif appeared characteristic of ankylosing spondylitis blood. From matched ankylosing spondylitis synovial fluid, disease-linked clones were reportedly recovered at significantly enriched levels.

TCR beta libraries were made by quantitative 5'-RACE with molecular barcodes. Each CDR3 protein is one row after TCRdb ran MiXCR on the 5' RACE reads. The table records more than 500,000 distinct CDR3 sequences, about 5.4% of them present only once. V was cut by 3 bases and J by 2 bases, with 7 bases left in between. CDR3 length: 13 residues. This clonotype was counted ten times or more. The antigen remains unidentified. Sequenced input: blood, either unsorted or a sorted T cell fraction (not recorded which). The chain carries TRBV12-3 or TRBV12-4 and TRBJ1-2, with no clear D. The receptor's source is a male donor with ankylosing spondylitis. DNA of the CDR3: TGTGCCAGCAGTTTTACCCCGAACTATGGCTACACCTTC. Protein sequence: CASSFTPNYGYTF.